A selection of T cell receptor beta chains follows, all from one sample in a study of T-cell reconstitution after alpha-beta-depleted transplantation in children. TCRdb processed the PCR reads anew with MiXCR; each CDR3 protein has one entry. The table records fewer than 550,000 distinct CDR3 sequences, about 10% of them present only once. The sample here was PBMCs, mostly from graft donor cells, taken 180 days after TCRalphabeta/CD19-depleted stem cell transplant. These receptor sequences come from a female patient aged 2-9 years who had a stem cell transplant for aplastic anemia, so the T cells may come from the graft donor. The CDR3 runs from the conserved cysteine through the conserved F or W. D genes are given only for firm matches. Not every row has a clone size; where given, it reads once, few, many or a size class.

v_gene: TRBV20-1; abundance: few; j_gene: TRBJ2-7; d_gene: .; CDR3nt: TGCAGTGCTCGCCCAGGAGGGGGTCCCTACGAGCAGTACTTC; CDR3aa: CSARPGGGPYEQYF
v_gene: TRBV7-3; abundance: .; j_gene: TRBJ2-1; d_gene: .; CDR3nt: TGTGCCAGCAGCTTAACCCCTAGTGCCACCTACAATGAGCAGTTCTTC; CDR3aa: CASSLTPSATYNEQFF
v_gene: TRBV3-1; abundance: .; j_gene: TRBJ1-2; d_gene: .; CDR3nt: TGTGCCAGCAGCCAAGATGAACGGAACTATGGCTACACCTTC; CDR3aa: CASSQDERNYGYTF
v_gene: TRBV28; abundance: many; j_gene: TRBJ2-7; d_gene: .; CDR3nt: TGCGCCAGCAGCTTGTCCGGGCGATACGAGCAGTACTTC; CDR3aa: CASSLSGRYEQYF
v_gene: TRBV12-3/TRBV12-4; abundance: few; j_gene: TRBJ2-2; d_gene: .; CDR3nt: TGTGCCAGCAGTGCTCAACTCAGCACCGGGGAGCTGTTTTTT; CDR3aa: CASSAQLSTGELFF
v_gene: TRBV7-9; abundance: few; j_gene: TRBJ1-1; d_gene: .; CDR3nt: TGTGCCAGCAGGTCAGGGGTGGACACTGAAGCTTTCTTT; CDR3aa: CASRSGVDTEAFF
v_gene: TRBV12-3/TRBV12-4; abundance: .; j_gene: TRBJ2-1; d_gene: TRBD2; CDR3nt: TGTGCCAGCAGTTTAGTGGGGCGGGAGGCCCCTACCTTCTACAATGAGCAGTTCTTC; CDR3aa: CASSLVGREAPTFYNEQFF
v_gene: TRBV12-3/TRBV12-4; abundance: few; j_gene: TRBJ2-1; d_gene: TRBD2; CDR3nt: TGTGCCAGCACCGAACTAGCGGGGCTCTACAATGAGCAGTTCTTC; CDR3aa: CASTELAGLYNEQFF
v_gene: TRBV3-1; abundance: .; j_gene: TRBJ1-2; d_gene: .; CDR3nt: TGTGCCAGCAGCCAAGAACGCGCTATGGGCTACACCTTC; CDR3aa: CASSQERAMGYTF
v_gene: TRBV5-1; abundance: few; j_gene: TRBJ2-2; d_gene: .; CDR3nt: TGCGCCAGCAGCTTGGTACCGGGGGAACGGACCGGGGAGCTGTTTTTT; CDR3aa: CASSLVPGERTGELFF
v_gene: TRBV7-9; abundance: few; j_gene: TRBJ2-3; d_gene: TRBD1; CDR3nt: TGTGCCAGCCCCCCCCGGACAGGGAGTAAAGATACGCAGTATTTT; CDR3aa: CASPPRTGSKDTQYF
v_gene: TRBV25-1; abundance: few; j_gene: TRBJ2-6; d_gene: .; CDR3nt: TGTGCCAGCACTGACAGCTCTGGGGCCAACGTCCTGACTTTC; CDR3aa: CASTDSSGANVLTF
v_gene: TRBV4-3; abundance: .; j_gene: TRBJ2-2; d_gene: .; CDR3nt: TGCGCCAGCAGCTGGAACAGGGAGCTGTTTTTT; CDR3aa: CASSWNRELFF
v_gene: TRBV6-1; abundance: .; j_gene: TRBJ2-2; d_gene: TRBD1; CDR3nt: TGTGCCCGCAGCTGGGACAGGGGTACCGGGGAGCTGTTTTTT; CDR3aa: CARSWDRGTGELFF
v_gene: TRBV3-1; abundance: .; j_gene: TRBJ2-1; d_gene: TRBD2; CDR3nt: TGTGCCAGCAGCCAAGCCCCAGCGGGAGTGAGGGGGAATGAGCAGTTCTTC; CDR3aa: CASSQAPAGVRGNEQFF
v_gene: TRBV14; abundance: .; j_gene: TRBJ2-3; d_gene: .; CDR3nt: TGTGCCAGCAGCCAAGCACGGATCACAGATACGCAGTATTTT; CDR3aa: CASSQARITDTQYF
v_gene: TRBV19; abundance: .; j_gene: TRBJ2-7; d_gene: TRBD1; CDR3nt: TGTGCCAGTAGTGCGCAGGGGGCAGGATACGAGCAGTACTTC; CDR3aa: CASSAQGAGYEQYF
v_gene: TRBV3-1; abundance: few; j_gene: TRBJ2-7; d_gene: TRBD1; CDR3nt: TGTGCCAGCAGCATTAGGGGGCGCGGGTCCTACGAGCAGTACTTC; CDR3aa: CASSIRGRGSYEQYF
v_gene: TRBV24-1; abundance: few; j_gene: TRBJ2-5; d_gene: TRBD1; CDR3nt: TGTGCCACCAGTACAGGGGTCCAAGAGACCCAGTACTTC; CDR3aa: CATSTGVQETQYF
v_gene: TRBV19; abundance: .; j_gene: TRBJ2-5; d_gene: .; CDR3nt: TGTGCCAGTACCGAGATGTGGGGGGCGCAGAAAGAGACCCAGTACTTC; CDR3aa: CASTEMWGAQKETQYF
v_gene: TRBV4-3; abundance: .; j_gene: TRBJ1-4; d_gene: .; CDR3nt: TGCGCCAGCAGCCAAATCGCCGGACCCAATGAAAAACTGTTTTTT; CDR3aa: CASSQIAGPNEKLFF
v_gene: TRBV5-4; abundance: few; j_gene: TRBJ2-1; d_gene: TRBD2; CDR3nt: TGTGCCAGCAGCCGTGGAGGACTAGCGGACTACAATGAGCAGTTCTTC; CDR3aa: CASSRGGLADYNEQFF
v_gene: TRBV4-2; abundance: .; j_gene: TRBJ1-2; d_gene: .; CDR3nt: TGTGCCAGCAGCATCCCTCATGGTGACACGTTCTATGGCTACACCTTC; CDR3aa: CASSIPHGDTFYGYTF
v_gene: TRBV27; abundance: few; j_gene: TRBJ2-1; d_gene: TRBD1; CDR3nt: TGTGCCAGCAGACCCCTAGGGACAGGCGTAGGTGAGCAGTTCTTC; CDR3aa: CASRPLGTGVGEQFF
v_gene: TRBV20-1; abundance: few; j_gene: TRBJ1-5; d_gene: .; CDR3nt: TGCAGTGCTATGGGGGAAGACAGGAGCAATCAGCCCCAGCATTTT; CDR3aa: CSAMGEDRSNQPQHF
v_gene: TRBV20-1; abundance: once; j_gene: TRBJ2-2; d_gene: TRBD2; CDR3nt: TGCAGTGCCGGGACTAGCGGGGCCCCCCCCACCGGGGAGCTGTTTTTT; CDR3aa: CSAGTSGAPPTGELFF
v_gene: TRBV21-1; abundance: once; j_gene: TRBJ2-4; d_gene: .; CDR3nt: TGTGCCAGCAGCAAAGTAAGACTAGCGGCCGTGGCCAAAAACAGTCAGTACTTC; CDR3aa: CASSKVRLAAVAKNSQYF
v_gene: TRBV7-8; abundance: .; j_gene: TRBJ2-7; d_gene: .; CDR3nt: TGTGCCAGCAGCTTAGGATTAGGGAACGAGCAGTACTTC; CDR3aa: CASSLGLGNEQYF
v_gene: TRBV6-6; abundance: few; j_gene: TRBJ2-7; d_gene: TRBD1; CDR3nt: TGTGCCAGCGGCCTGGGACAGGGCTACGAGCAGTACTTC; CDR3aa: CASGLGQGYEQYF
v_gene: TRBV10-3; abundance: many; j_gene: TRBJ1-2; d_gene: TRBD1; CDR3nt: TGTGCCATCAATTCACAGGGGGGGATCTATGGCTACACCTTC; CDR3aa: CAINSQGGIYGYTF
v_gene: TRBV20-1; abundance: .; j_gene: TRBJ1-2; d_gene: .; CDR3nt: TGCAGTGCCCCCCGGGACACCTATGGCTACACCTTC; CDR3aa: CSAPRDTYGYTF
v_gene: TRBV20-1; abundance: few; j_gene: TRBJ2-4; d_gene: .; CDR3nt: TGCAGTGCTCCTATAGAAAACATTCAGTACTTC; CDR3aa: CSAPIENIQYF
v_gene: TRBV3-1; abundance: few; j_gene: TRBJ2-7; d_gene: TRBD2; CDR3nt: TGTGCCAGCAGCCAAGCCTTCTTGCGGGGGACCTACGAGCAGTACTTC; CDR3aa: CASSQAFLRGTYEQYF
v_gene: TRBV3-1; abundance: .; j_gene: TRBJ2-2; d_gene: TRBD2; CDR3nt: TGTGCCAGCAGCCAAGAACGGAGGCTAGCGGGAGGCTGGGAGCTGTTTTTT; CDR3aa: CASSQERRLAGGWELFF
v_gene: TRBV7-2; abundance: few; j_gene: TRBJ2-1; d_gene: .; CDR3nt: TGTGCCAGCAGCTTCATCCAGGGGAATGAGCAGTTCTTC; CDR3aa: CASSFIQGNEQFF
v_gene: TRBV15; abundance: few; j_gene: TRBJ1-2; d_gene: TRBD1; CDR3nt: TGTGCCACCAGGGCAGGGGGCTCGTATGGCTACACCTTC; CDR3aa: CATRAGGSYGYTF
v_gene: TRBV12-3/TRBV12-4; abundance: few; j_gene: TRBJ1-5; d_gene: .; CDR3nt: TGTGCCAGCAGTTCCAGGGATCAGCCCCAGCATTTT; CDR3aa: CASSSRDQPQHF
v_gene: TRBV6-1; abundance: many; j_gene: TRBJ1-5; d_gene: .; CDR3nt: TGTGCCATCTCCGGGAGTAATAGCAATCAGCCCCAGCATTTT; CDR3aa: CAISGSNSNQPQHF
v_gene: TRBV28; abundance: few; j_gene: TRBJ2-2; d_gene: .; CDR3nt: TGTGCCAGCAGTTTTTTACGCACTCAGGCGAACACCGGGGAGCTGTTTTTT; CDR3aa: CASSFLRTQANTGELFF
v_gene: TRBV12-3/TRBV12-4; abundance: few; j_gene: TRBJ1-6; d_gene: .; CDR3nt: TGTGCCAGCAGTTTAGCGCTGACAGACACCCTCCACTTT; CDR3aa: CASSLALTDTLHF
v_gene: TRBV25-1; abundance: .; j_gene: TRBJ2-5; d_gene: .; CDR3nt: TGTGCCAGCAGTATTGGTGGGCAAGAGACCCAGTACTTC; CDR3aa: CASSIGGQETQYF
v_gene: TRBV12-3/TRBV12-4; abundance: few; j_gene: TRBJ2-5; d_gene: TRBD2; CDR3nt: TGTGCCAGCAGTTTCGGTAGCGGGAGCATACGGAAGACCCAGTACTTC; CDR3aa: CASSFGSGSIRKTQYF